The entry that follows covers one T cell receptor beta chain sequence. Its antigen is not identified. Germline loops: CDR1 MGHRA, CDR2 YSYEKL. This CDR3 has 16 residues. With V trimmed by 0 bases and J by 6 bases, 6 bases remained unmatched. The sample originates from a study of T cell responses to AZD1222 COVID-19 vaccine. The repertoire was sequenced with immunoSEQ multiplex PCR; TCRdb's copy has only in-frame clones and lacks some. The data contain about 150,000 clones, under 95% of them singletons. Study-wide points: Targeting of unmutated variant regions was reportedly seen in nearly half of spike-specific TCRs.

V gene TRBV4-1 combines with J gene TRBJ1-4, with TRBD1 matching over 8 bases. This material consisted of peripheral blood, taken on day 0 of AZD1222 vaccination. This sequence was found in an adult in good health. CDR3 bases: TGCGCCAGCAGCCAAGATAGGACAGGGCCAGATGAAAAACTGTTTTTT. This sequence encodes CASSQDRTGPDEKLFF.